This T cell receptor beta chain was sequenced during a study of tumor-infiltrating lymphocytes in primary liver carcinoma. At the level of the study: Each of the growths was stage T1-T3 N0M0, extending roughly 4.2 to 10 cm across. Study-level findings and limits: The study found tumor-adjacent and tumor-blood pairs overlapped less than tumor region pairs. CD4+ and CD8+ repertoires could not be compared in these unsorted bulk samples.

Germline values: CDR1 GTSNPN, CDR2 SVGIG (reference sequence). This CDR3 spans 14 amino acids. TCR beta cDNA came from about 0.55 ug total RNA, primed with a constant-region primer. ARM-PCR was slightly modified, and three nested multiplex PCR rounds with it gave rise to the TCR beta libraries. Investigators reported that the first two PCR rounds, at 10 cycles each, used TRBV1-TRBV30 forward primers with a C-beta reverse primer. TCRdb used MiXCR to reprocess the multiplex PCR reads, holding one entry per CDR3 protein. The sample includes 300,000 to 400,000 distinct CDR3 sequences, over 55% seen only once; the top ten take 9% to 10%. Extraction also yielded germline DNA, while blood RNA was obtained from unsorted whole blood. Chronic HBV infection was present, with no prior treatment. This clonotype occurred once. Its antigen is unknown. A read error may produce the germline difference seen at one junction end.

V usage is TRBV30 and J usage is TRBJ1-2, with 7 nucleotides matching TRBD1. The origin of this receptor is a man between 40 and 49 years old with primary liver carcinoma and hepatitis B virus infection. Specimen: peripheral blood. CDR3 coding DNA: TGTGCCTGGAGAGGGAACAGGGGCAGCTATGGCTGCACCTTC. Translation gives CAWRGNRGSYGCTF.